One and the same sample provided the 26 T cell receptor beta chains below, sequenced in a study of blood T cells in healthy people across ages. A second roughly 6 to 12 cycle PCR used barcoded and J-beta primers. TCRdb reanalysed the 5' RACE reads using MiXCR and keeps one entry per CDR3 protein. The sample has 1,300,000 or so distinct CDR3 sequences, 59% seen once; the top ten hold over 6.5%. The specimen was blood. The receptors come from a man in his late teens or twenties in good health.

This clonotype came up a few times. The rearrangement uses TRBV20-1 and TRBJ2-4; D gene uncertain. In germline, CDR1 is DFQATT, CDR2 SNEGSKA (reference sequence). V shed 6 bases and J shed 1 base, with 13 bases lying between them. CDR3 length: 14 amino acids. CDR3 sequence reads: CSAPSLLAKNIQYF. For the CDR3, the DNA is TGCAGTGCCCCTTCACTACTGGCCAAAAACATTCAGTACTTC.

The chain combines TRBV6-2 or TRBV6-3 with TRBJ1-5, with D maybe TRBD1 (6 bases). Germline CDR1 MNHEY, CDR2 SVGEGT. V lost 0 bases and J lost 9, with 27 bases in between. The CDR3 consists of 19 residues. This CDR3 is CASSYSVNSRTVPFRPQHF. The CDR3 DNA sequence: TGTGCCAGCAGTTACTCTGTTAACAGTCGGACAGTGCCTTTCCGGCCCCAGCATTTT.

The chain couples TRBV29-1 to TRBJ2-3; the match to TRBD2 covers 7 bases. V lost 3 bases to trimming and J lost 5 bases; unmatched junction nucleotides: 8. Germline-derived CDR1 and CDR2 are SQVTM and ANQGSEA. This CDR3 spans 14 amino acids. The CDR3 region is CSVDRTRVKDTQYF. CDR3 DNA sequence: TGCAGCGTTGACCGGACTAGAGTTAAAGATACGCAGTATTTT.

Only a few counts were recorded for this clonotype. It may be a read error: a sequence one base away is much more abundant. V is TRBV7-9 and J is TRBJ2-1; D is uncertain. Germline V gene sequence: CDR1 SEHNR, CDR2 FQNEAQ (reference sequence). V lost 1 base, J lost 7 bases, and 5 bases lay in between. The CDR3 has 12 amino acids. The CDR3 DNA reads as TGTGCCAGCAGCTTAGTGTGGAATGAGCAGTTCTTC. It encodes CASSLVWNEQFF.

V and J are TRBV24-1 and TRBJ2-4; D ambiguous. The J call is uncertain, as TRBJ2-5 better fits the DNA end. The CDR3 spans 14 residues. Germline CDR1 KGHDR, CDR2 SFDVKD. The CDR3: CATSEGVLPETQYF. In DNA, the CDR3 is TGTGCCACCAGTGAAGGTGTCCTACCGGAGACCCAGTACTTC.

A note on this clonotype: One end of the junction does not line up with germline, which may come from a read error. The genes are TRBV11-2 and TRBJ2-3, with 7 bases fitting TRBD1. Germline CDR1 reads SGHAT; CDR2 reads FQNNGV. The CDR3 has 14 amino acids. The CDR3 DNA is TGTGCCAGCGAGGGGGCATCGGGCACAGGTACGCAGTATTTT. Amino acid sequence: CASEGASGTGTQYF.

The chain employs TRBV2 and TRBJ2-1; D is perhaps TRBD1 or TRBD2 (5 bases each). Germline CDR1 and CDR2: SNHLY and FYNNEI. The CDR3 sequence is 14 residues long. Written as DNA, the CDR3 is TGTGCAAGCGTCCGAGCGGACAACTACAATGAGCAGTTCTTC. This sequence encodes CASVRADNYNEQFF.

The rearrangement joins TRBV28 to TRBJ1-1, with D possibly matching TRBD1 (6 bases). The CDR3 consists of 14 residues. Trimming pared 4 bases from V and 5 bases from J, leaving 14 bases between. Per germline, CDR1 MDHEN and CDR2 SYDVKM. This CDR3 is CASSSFGRGTEAFF. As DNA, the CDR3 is TGTGCCAGCAGTTCGTTTGGCAGGGGAACTGAAGCTTTCTTT.

In DNA form, the CDR3 reads TGCAGTGCTATCCCACACCTTCAAACCCGGAACACTGAAGCTTTCTTT. Translating gives CSAIPHLQTRNTEAFF. The rearrangement links TRBV20-1 to TRBJ1-1, with D unresolved. CDR3 length: 16 amino acids. V was pared by 4 bases and J by 1 base, with 19 bases between. Germline assignment: CDR1 DFQATT and CDR2 SNEGSKA (reference sequence).

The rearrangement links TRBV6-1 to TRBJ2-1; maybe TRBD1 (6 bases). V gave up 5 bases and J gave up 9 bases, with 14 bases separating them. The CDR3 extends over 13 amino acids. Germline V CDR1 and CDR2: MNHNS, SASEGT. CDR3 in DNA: TGTGCCAGCAGTCCCGACAGGAGTGGTGAGCAGTTCTTC. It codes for CASSPDRSGEQFF.

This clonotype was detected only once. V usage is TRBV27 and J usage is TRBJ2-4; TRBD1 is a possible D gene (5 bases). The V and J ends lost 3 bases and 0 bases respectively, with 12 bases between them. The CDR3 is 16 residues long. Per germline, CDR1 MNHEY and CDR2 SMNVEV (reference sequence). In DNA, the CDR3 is TGTGCCAGCAGTTTGGACATCAGATTAGCCAAAAACATTCAGTACTTC. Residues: CASSLDIRLAKNIQYF.

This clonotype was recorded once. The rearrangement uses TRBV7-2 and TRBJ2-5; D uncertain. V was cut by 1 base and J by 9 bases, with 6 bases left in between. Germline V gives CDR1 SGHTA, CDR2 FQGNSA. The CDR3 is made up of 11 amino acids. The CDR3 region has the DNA TGTGCCAGCAGCTTAGAGTGGGCCCAGTACTTC. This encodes CASSLEWAQYF.

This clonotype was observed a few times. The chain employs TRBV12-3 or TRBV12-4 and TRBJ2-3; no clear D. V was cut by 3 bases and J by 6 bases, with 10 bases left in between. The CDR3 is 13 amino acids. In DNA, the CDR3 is TGTGCCAGCAGTTTCTCAAACGATGATACGCAGTATTTT. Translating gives CASSFSNDDTQYF.

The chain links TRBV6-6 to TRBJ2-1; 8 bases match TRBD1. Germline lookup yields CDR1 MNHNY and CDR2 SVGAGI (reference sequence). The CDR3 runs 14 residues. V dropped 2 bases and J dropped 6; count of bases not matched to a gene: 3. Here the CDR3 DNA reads TGTGCCAGCAGTTACGCCGGACAGGGCAATGAGCAGTTCTTC. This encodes CASSYAGQGNEQFF.

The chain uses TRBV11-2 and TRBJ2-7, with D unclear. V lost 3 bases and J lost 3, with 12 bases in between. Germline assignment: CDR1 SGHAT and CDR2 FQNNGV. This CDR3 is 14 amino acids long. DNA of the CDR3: TGTGCCAGCAGCTTCCGACTGACAAGCTACGAGCAGTACTTC. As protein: CASSFRLTSYEQYF.

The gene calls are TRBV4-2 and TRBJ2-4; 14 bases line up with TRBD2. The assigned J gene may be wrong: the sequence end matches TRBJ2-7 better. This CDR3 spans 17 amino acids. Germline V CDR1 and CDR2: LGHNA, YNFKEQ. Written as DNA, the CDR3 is TGTGCCAGCAGCCAAGAAGGGACTAGCGGGGGTAGGTACGAGCAGTACTTC. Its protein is CASSQEGTSGGRYEQYF.

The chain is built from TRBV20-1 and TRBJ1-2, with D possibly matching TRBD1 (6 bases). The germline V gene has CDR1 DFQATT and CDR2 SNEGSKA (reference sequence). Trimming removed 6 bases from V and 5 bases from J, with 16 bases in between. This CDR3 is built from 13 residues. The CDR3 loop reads CSADTGPWYGYTF. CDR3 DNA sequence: TGCAGTGCCGATACAGGGCCTTGGTATGGCTACACCTTC.

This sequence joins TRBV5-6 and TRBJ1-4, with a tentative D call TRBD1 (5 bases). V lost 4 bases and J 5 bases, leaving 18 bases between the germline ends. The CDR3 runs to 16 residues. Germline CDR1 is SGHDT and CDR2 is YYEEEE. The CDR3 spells CASSPWTGTLNEKLFF. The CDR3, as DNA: TGTGCCAGCAGCCCATGGACCGGGACTCTAAATGAAAAACTGTTTTTT. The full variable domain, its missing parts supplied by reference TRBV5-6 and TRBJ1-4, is DAGVTQSPTHLIKTRGQQVTLRCSPKSGHDTVSWYQQALGQGPQFIFQYYEEEERQRGNFPDRFSGHQFPNYSSELNVNALLLGDSALYLCASSPWTGTLNEKLFFGSGTQLSVL.

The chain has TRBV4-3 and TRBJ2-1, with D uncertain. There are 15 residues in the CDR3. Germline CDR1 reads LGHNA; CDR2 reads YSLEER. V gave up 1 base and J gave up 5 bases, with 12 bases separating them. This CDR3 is CASSQVAERDNEQFF. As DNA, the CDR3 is TGCGCCAGCAGCCAAGTCGCTGAACGGGACAATGAGCAGTTCTTC.

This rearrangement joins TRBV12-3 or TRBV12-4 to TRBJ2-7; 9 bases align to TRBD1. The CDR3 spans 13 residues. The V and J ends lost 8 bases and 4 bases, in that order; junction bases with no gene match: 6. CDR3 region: CASGLQGAYEQYF. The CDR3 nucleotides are TGTGCCAGCGGGCTACAGGGGGCTTACGAGCAGTACTTC.

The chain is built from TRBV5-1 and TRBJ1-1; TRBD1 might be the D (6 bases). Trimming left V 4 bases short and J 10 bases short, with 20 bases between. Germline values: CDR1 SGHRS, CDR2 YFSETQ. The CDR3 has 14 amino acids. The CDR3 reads CASSPDSPRGGAFF. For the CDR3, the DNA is TGCGCCAGCAGCCCGGACAGCCCTCGAGGTGGAGCTTTCTTT.

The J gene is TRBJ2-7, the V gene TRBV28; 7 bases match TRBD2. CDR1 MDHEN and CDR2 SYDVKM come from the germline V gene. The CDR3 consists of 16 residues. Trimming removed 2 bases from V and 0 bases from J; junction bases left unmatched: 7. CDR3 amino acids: CASSLMSGGFSYEQYF. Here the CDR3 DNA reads TGTGCCAGCAGTTTAATGTCCGGGGGGTTCTCCTACGAGCAGTACTTC.

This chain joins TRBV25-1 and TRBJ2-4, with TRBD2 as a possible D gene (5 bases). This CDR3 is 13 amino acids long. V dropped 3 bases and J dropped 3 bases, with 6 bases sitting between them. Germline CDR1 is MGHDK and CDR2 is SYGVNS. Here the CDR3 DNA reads TGTGCCAGCAGTGACGCGGGCAAAAACATTCAGTACTTC. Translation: CASSDAGKNIQYF.

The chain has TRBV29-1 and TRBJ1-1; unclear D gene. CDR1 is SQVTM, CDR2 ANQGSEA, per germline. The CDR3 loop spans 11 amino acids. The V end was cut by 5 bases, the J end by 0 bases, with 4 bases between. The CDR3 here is CSVYMNTEAFF. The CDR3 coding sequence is TGCAGCGTTTATATGAACACTGAAGCTTTCTTT.

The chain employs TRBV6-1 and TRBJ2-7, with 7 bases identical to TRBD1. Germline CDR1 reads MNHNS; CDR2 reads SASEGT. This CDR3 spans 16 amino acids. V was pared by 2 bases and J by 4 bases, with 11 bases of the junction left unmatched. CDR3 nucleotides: TGTGCCAGCAGTGAACGCCGTACAGGGGCGTTTTACGAGCAGTACTTC. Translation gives CASSERRTGAFYEQYF.

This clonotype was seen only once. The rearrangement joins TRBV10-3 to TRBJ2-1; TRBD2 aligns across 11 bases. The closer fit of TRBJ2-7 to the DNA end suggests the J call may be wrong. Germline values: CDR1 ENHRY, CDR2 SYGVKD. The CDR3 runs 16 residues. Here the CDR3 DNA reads TGTGCCATCAGTGCCGGGACTAGCGGCCCCGTTTCCGAGCAGTACTTC. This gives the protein CAISAGTSGPVSEQYF.